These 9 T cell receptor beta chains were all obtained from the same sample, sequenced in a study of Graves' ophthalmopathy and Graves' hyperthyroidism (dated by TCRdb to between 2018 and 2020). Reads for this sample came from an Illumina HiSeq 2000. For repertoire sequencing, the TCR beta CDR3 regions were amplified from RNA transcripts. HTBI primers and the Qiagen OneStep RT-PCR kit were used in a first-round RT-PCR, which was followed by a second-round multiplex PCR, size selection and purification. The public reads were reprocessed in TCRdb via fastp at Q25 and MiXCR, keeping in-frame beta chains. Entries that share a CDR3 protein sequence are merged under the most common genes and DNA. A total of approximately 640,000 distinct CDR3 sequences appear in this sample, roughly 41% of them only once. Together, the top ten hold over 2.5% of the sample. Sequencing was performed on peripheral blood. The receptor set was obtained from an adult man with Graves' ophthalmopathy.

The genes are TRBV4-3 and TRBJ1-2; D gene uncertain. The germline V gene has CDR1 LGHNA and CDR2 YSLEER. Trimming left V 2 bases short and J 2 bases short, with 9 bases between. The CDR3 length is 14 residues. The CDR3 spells CASSQSSTNYGYTF. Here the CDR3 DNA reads TGCGCCAGCAGCCAAAGCTCTACAAACTATGGCTACACCTTC.

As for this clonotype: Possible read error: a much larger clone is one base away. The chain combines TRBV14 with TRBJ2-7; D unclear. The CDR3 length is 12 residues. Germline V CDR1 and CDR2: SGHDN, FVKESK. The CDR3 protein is CASSQVGFELYF. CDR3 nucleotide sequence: TGTGCCAGCAGCCAAGTAGGCTTCGAGCTGTACTTC.

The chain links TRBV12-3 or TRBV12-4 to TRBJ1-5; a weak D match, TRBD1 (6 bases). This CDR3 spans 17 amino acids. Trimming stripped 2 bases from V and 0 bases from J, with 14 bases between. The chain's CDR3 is CASSLKGGSYSNQPQHF. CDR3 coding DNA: TGTGCCAGCAGTTTAAAGGGGGGGTCGTATAGCAATCAGCCCCAGCATTTT.

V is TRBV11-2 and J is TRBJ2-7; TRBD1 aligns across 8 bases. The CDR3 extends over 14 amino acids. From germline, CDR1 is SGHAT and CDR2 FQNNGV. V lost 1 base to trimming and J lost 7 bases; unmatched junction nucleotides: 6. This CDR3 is CASSLGNTGGEQYF. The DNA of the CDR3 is TGTGCCAGCAGCTTAGGCAACACAGGGGGGGAGCAGTACTTC.

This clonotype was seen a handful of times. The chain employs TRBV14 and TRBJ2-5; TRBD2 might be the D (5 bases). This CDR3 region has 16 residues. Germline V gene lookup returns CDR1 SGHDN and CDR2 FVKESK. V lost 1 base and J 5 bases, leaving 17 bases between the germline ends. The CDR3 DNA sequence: TGTGCCAGCAGCCAAGGTTCTGGACTCATTATGGAGACCCAGTACTTC. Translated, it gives CASSQGSGLIMETQYF.

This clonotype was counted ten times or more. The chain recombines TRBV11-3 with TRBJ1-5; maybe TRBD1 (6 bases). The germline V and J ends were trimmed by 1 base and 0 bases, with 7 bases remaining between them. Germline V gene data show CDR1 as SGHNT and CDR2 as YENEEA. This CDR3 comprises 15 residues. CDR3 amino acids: CASSLAGASNQPQHF. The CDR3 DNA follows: TGTGCCAGCAGCTTAGCGGGGGCTAGCAATCAGCCCCAGCATTTT.

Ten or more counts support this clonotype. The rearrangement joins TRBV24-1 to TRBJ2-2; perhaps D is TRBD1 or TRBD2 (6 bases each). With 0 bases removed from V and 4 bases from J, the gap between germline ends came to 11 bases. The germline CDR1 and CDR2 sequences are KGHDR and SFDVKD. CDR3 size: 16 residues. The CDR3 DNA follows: TGTGCCACCAGTGATTTGAGGGGGGCAGGCACCGGGGAGCTGTTTTTT. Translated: CATSDLRGAGTGELFF.

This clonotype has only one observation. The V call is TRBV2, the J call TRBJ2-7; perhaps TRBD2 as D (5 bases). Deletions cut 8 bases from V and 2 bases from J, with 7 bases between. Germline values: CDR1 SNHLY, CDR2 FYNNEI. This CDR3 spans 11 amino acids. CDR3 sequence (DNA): TGTGCCAGCGGGAGACCCTACGAGCAGTACTTC. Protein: CASGRPYEQYF.

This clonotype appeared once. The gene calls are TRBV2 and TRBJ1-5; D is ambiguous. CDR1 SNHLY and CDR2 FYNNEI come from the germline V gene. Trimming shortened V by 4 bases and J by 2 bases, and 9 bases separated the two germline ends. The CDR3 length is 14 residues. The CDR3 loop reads CASSGAVGNQPQHF. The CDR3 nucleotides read TGTGCCAGCAGTGGGGCGGTGGGCAATCAGCCCCAGCATTTT.